What follows are 19 T cell receptor beta chains derived from one specimen sequenced in a study of blood T cell repertoires in COVID-19. The table came from immunoSEQ multiplex PCR; TCRdb's copy has only in-frame clones and leaves some out. The sample has 250,000 to 350,000 clones; around 85% are singletons. The sequencing sample was made of peripheral blood. The receptors were gathered from a human donor with COVID-19, enrolled during active disease. The donor label of this sample is uncertain.

This chain links TRBV5-1 with TRBJ2-1; the match to TRBD2 covers 12 bases. CDR1 SGHRS and CDR2 YFSETQ come from the germline V gene. V was clipped by 2 bases and J by 4 bases; unmatched bases: 4. This CDR3 comprises 16 residues. This CDR3 reads CASSFRTSGIYNEQFF. As DNA, the CDR3 is TGCGCCAGCAGCTTCCGGACTAGCGGGATTTACAATGAGCAGTTCTTC.

This chain links TRBV27 with TRBJ2-1; 14 nucleotides agree with TRBD2. Germline V gives CDR1 MNHEY, CDR2 SMNVEV (reference sequence). This CDR3 contains 17 residues. The ends lost 0 bases at V and 6 bases at J; junction bases unmatched: 4. The CDR3 is CASSLSIGLAGGNEQFF. CDR3 nucleotides: TGTGCCAGCAGTTTATCGATCGGACTAGCGGGAGGCAATGAGCAGTTCTTC.

This rearrangement joins TRBV9 to TRBJ2-1; D may be TRBD2 (6 bases). CDR1 and CDR2 (germline): SGDLS, YYNGEE. The CDR3 is 15 residues long. V was cut by 0 bases and J by 3 bases, with 10 bases left in between. The DNA for the CDR3 is TGTGCCAGCAGCGTAGGAAGGCGGGACTACAATGAGCAGTTCTTC. Amino acids: CASSVGRRDYNEQFF.

The chain employs TRBV10-2 and TRBJ2-7; 10 bases line up with TRBD1. This CDR3 spans 15 amino acids. Trimming at V came to 6 bases and at J to 6 bases, leaving 11 bases not matched to a gene. The germline V gene has CDR1 WSHSY and CDR2 SAAADI. The CDR3 DNA reads TGCGCCAGCAGGGCCCGGGACAGGGGCTTCGGCGAGCAGTACTTC. This gives the protein CASRARDRGFGEQYF.

V and J are TRBV28 and TRBJ2-1; 8 bases match TRBD1. J lost 6 bases, V lost 5 bases, and 12 bases had no gene match. The CDR3 covers 16 residues. CDR1 is MDHEN, CDR2 SYDVKM, per germline. This CDR3 is CASSPQGALVGNEQFF. DNA of the CDR3: TGTGCCAGCAGTCCCCAGGGGGCGTTAGTGGGCAATGAGCAGTTCTTC.

The chain has TRBV3-1 (or the pseudogene TRBV3-2) and TRBJ2-5; TRBD2 might be the D (5 bases). This CDR3 has 16 residues. Germline CDR1 is LGHDT and CDR2 is YNNKEL (reference sequence). Deletions cut 1 base from V and 2 bases from J, with 14 bases between. CDR3 sequence reads: CASSQGLLGVQETQYF. The CDR3 nucleotides read TGTGCCAGCAGCCAAGGATTACTGGGAGTTCAAGAGACCCAGTACTTC.

V and J are TRBV4-1 and TRBJ1-2; D not resolved. Trimming shortened V by 0 bases and J by 2 bases, and 7 bases separated the two germline ends. The CDR3 loop spans 14 amino acids. From germline, CDR1 is MGHRA and CDR2 YSYEKL. The DNA for the CDR3 is TGCGCCAGCAGCCAAGATAACTCGAACTATGGCTACACCTTC. It encodes CASSQDNSNYGYTF.

The chain couples TRBV30 to TRBJ2-7; no clear D gene. Trimming removed 6 bases from V and 4 bases from J, with 10 bases in between. Germline V CDR1 and CDR2: GTSNPN, SVGIG (reference sequence). The CDR3 loop spans 11 amino acids. The CDR3 DNA sequence: TGTGCCTGCGGACCCGTTTACGAGCAGTACTTC. This encodes CACGPVYEQYF.

The CDR3 region has the DNA TGTGCCAGCAGTTTCAGGGGAATGAACACTGAAGCTTTCTTT. Translation: CASSFRGMNTEAFF. The chain combines TRBV27 with TRBJ1-1; D might be TRBD1 (6 bases). Looked up from germline, CDR1 is MNHEY and CDR2 is SMNVEV (reference sequence). V was trimmed by 3 bases and J by 0 bases, leaving 8 bases between them. The CDR3 runs 14 residues.

In the case of this clone: The sample has other DNA sequences that encode this CDR3 too. The chain joins TRBV20-1 to TRBJ2-5; D call uncertain. Trimming took 2 bases from V and 4 from J, leaving 2 bases between them. This CDR3 is 10 amino acids long. From germline, CDR1 is DFQATT and CDR2 SNEGSKA (reference sequence). As DNA, the CDR3 is TGCAGTGCTAGACTAGAGACCCAGTACTTC. This gives the protein CSARLETQYF.

J is TRBJ1-2 and V is TRBV2, with TRBD1 as a possible D gene (6 bases). V lost 4 bases and J lost 4, with 10 bases in between. The CDR3 loop spans 13 amino acids. CDR1 SNHLY and CDR2 FYNNEI come from the germline V gene. The DNA for the CDR3 is TGTGCCAGCAGTGTTCAGGGGAGCTATGGCTACACCTTC. Amino acids: CASSVQGSYGYTF.

The chain employs TRBV19 and TRBJ1-5; weak D call: TRBD1 (6 bases). The CDR3 loop spans 17 amino acids. With 11 bases removed from V and 1 base from J, the gap between germline ends came to 24 bases. Germline CDR1 is LNHDA and CDR2 is SQIVND (reference sequence). In DNA, the CDR3 is TGTGCCGCACATACCGGGGGGCTCGAAGGGAGCAATCAGCCCCAGCATTTT. Protein sequence: CAAHTGGLEGSNQPQHF.

V is TRBV4-3 and J is TRBJ1-2, with 11 bases lining up with TRBD1. CDR1 LGHNA and CDR2 YSLEER come from the germline V gene. Unmatched junction bases numbered 7, after V lost 0 bases and J lost 4 bases. CDR3 size: 17 residues. The CDR3 spells CASSQEDGTGGFYGYTF. The DNA for the CDR3 is TGCGCCAGCAGCCAAGAGGATGGGACAGGGGGTTTCTATGGCTACACCTTC.

Comments on this clone: Additional DNA sequences in this sample encode the identical CDR3. This rearrangement joins TRBV5-1 to TRBJ1-3; the D is unclear. This CDR3 region has 14 residues. Germline CDR1 reads SGHRS; CDR2 reads YFSETQ. Trimming took off 0 bases at V and 0 bases at J, with 4 bases between the two ends. The CDR3 here is CASSLGLSGNTIYF. The CDR3 DNA sequence: TGCGCCAGCAGCTTGGGGCTCTCTGGAAACACCATATATTTT.

The chain links TRBV19 to TRBJ2-1, with D tentatively TRBD1 (6 bases). The CDR3 totals 16 residues. Germline-derived CDR1 and CDR2 are LNHDA and SQIVND (reference sequence). Trimming stripped 5 bases from V and 8 bases from J, with 22 bases between. The CDR3 loop reads CASSPPRQGRRDEQFF. The CDR3 DNA is TGTGCCAGTAGTCCGCCCCGGCAGGGGCGTAGGGATGAGCAGTTCTTC.

V gene TRBV5-5 combines with J gene TRBJ1-2; 7 bases map to TRBD1. This CDR3 region has 12 residues. Per germline, CDR1 SGHKS and CDR2 YYEKEE (reference sequence). Germline trimming cut 1 base from V and 9 bases from J; bases unmatched to any gene: 3. In DNA form, the CDR3 reads TGTGCCAGCAGCTTGACAGGGGTTCGCTACACCTTC. As protein: CASSLTGVRYTF. Complete variable domain (other parts from reference TRBV5-5 and TRBJ1-2): DAGVTQSPTHLIKTRGQQVTLRCSPISGHKSVSWYQQVLGQGPQFIFQYYEKEERGRGNFPDRFSARQFPNYSSELNVNALLLGDSALYLCASSLTGVRYTFGSGTRLTVV.

A remark on this clone: Here the CDR3 omits its conserved ending phenylalanine or tryptophan, so a read error is the likely source. The DNA is omitted, as the CDR3 cannot be located on it reliably, and the CDR3 follows TCRdb's listing. CDR3 sequence reads: CATSEVPSPL. The J gene is TRBJ2-7, the V gene TRBV24-1; the table's D call TRBD2 went unverified against the DNA. Both ends counted, the CDR3 spans 10 residues. Germline lookup yields CDR1 KGHDR and CDR2 SFDVKD.

The V and J genes are TRBV5-1 and TRBJ2-3; 15 bases are shared with TRBD2. The CDR3 is made up of 16 amino acids. Germline-derived CDR1 and CDR2 are SGHRS and YFSETQ. With V trimmed by 3 bases and J by 4 bases, 3 bases remained unmatched. CDR3 nucleotide sequence: TGCGCCAGCAGCTGGACTAGCGGGAGGGGGGCAGATACGCAGTATTTT. Protein product: CASSWTSGRGADTQYF.

The chain joins TRBV29-1 to TRBJ1-1; 9 bases fit TRBD1. Germline CDR1 is SQVTM and CDR2 is ANQGSEA. V shed 3 bases and J 1 base; nucleotides not matched to a gene: 6. The CDR3 runs to 15 residues. CDR3 in amino acids: CSVDLGQGGNTEAFF. In nucleotides, the CDR3 is TGCAGCGTTGACCTGGGACAGGGCGGGAACACTGAAGCTTTCTTT.